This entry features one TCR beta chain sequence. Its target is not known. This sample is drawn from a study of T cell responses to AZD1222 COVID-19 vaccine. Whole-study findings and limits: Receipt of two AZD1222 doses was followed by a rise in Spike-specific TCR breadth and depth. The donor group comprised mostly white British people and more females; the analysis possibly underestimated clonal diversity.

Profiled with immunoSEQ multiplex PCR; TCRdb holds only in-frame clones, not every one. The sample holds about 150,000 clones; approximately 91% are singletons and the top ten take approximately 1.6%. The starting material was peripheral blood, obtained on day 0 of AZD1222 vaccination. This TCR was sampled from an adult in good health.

This CDR3 reads CATSDYRPGRTNYGYTF. CDR3 coding DNA: TGTGCCACCAGTGATTACCGACCGGGACGGACTAACTATGGCTACACCTTC. This rearrangement joins TRBV24-1 to TRBJ1-2; perhaps TRBD1 as D (5 bases). The CDR3 spans 17 residues. In germline, CDR1 is KGHDR, CDR2 SFDVKD. V gave up 2 bases and J gave up 0 bases, with 15 bases separating them.